These 5 T cell receptor beta chains were all obtained from the same sample, sequenced in a study of siplizumab effects on memory and regulatory T cells. Generated by immunoSEQ multiplex PCR, the TCRdb table keeps only in-frame clones and is missing some. The repertoire holds around 65,000 clones, with 79% as singletons. What was sequenced was memory CD4+ T cells sorted from blood. The receptors stem from a human donor in good health.

CDR3 nucleotides: TGTGCCAGTAGTCGGGTTCTGGGGTACACCGGGGAGCTGTTTTTT. This sequence encodes CASSRVLGYTGELFF. V and J are TRBV19 and TRBJ2-2; no clear D. CDR1 is LNHDA and CDR2 is SQIVND in the germline V gene (reference sequence). The V gene lost 5 bases and the J gene lost 3 bases, with 13 bases spanning the gap. The CDR3 is 15 amino acids.

This chain uses TRBV11-2 with TRBJ2-1; no firm D call. Between the trimmed V and J ends, which lost 5 bases and 11 bases, there was a span of 13 bases. CDR3 size: 12 residues. Germline V gene lookup returns CDR1 SGHAT and CDR2 FQNNGV. This chain's CDR3 is CASSPGEYKQFF. CDR3 bases: TGTGCCAGCAGCCCAGGAGAATATAAGCAGTTCTTC.

In this sample, this clone turned up once. The J gene is TRBJ2-6, the V gene TRBV18; 7 bases agree with TRBD1. Losses at the gene ends were 6 bases for V and 4 bases for J; bases not matched to a gene: 6. From germline, CDR1 is KGHSH and CDR2 LQKENI. This CDR3 has 15 amino acids. CDR3 residues: CASSPTRGGANVLTF. In nucleotides, the CDR3 is TGTGCCAGCTCGCCTACCAGGGGGGGGGCCAACGTCCTGACTTTC.

The chain is built from TRBV27 and TRBJ2-3; D is possibly TRBD1 (6 bases). V was cut by 5 bases and J by 0 bases, with 15 bases left in between. Germline V CDR1 and CDR2: MNHEY, SMNVEV (reference sequence). The CDR3 is made up of 16 amino acids. DNA of the CDR3: TGTGCCAGCAGTGATGCCCTAGGGGGAAGCACAGATACGCAGTATTTT. Translating it yields CASSDALGGSTDTQYF.

This chain uses TRBV12-5 with TRBJ2-2; 7 bases map to TRBD2. Germline V gene data show CDR1 as LGHNT and CDR2 as FRNRAP. This CDR3 spans 15 amino acids. V lost 6 bases, J lost 2 bases, and 6 bases stayed unmatched. Written as DNA, the CDR3 is TGTGCTAGTGGCCAGGGAGGGATTAACACCGGGGAGCTGTTTTTT. Translating it yields CASGQGGINTGELFF.